This T cell receptor beta chain is drawn from a study of blood T cell repertoires in COVID-19. Study overall: The origin of the acute and convalescent COVID-19 samples was the United States, Italy and Spain. T cells, B-cell-depleted T cells, or PBMCs provided the cDNA or gDNA that served as material.

Methods used by the authors: Amplifying reference gene primers gave estimates of nucleated cell counts. Profiled with immunoSEQ multiplex PCR; TCRdb holds only in-frame clones, not every one. Clonal size and the V and J genes are those of that table, whereas D and trimming came from the DNA. The table records 150,000 to 200,000 clones, over 60% of them present only once. The V gene's germline CDR1 is LGHDT and CDR2 YNNKEL (reference sequence). The V and J ends lost 0 bases and 6 bases, in that order; junction bases with no gene match: 15. The CDR3 runs 19 residues. Source material: peripheral blood. The chain combines TRBV3-1 (or the pseudogene TRBV3-2) with TRBJ2-7, with 12 nucleotides matching TRBD2. The receptor's source is a woman aged 70 to 79 with acute or convalescent COVID-19. For the CDR3, the DNA is TGTGCCAGCAGCCAAGATCCTCGTTTTCCTAGCGGGAGGGCGGTCGAGCAGTACTTC. Protein product: CASSQDPRFPSGRAVEQYF.